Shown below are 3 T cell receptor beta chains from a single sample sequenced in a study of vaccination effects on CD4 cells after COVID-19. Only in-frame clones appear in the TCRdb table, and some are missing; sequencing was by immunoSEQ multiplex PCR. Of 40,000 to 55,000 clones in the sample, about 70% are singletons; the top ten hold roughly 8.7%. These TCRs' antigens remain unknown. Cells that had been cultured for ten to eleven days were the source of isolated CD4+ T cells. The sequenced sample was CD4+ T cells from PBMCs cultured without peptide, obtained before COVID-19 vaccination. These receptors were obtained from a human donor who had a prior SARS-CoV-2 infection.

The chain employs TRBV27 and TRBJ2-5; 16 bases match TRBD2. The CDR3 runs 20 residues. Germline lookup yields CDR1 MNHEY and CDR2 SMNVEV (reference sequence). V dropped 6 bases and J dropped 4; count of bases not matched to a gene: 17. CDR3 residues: CASSYKGPGLAGGVGETQYF. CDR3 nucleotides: TGTGCCAGCAGCTACAAGGGACCGGGACTAGCGGGAGGGGTTGGAGAGACCCAGTACTTC.

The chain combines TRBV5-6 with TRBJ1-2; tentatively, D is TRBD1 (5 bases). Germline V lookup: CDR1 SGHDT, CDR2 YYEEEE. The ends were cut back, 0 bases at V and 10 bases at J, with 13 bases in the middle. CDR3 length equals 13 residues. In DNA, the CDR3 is TGTGCCAGCAGCTTGGACTGGGGGGGGGACTACACCTTC. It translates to CASSLDWGGDYTF.

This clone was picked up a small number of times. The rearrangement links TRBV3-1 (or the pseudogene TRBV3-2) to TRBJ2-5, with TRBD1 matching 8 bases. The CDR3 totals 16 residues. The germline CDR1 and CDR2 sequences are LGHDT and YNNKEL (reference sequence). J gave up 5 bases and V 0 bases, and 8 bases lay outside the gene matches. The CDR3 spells CASSQDPRGHGETQYF. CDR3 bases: TGTGCCAGCAGCCAAGATCCCAGGGGGCATGGCGAGACCCAGTACTTC.